The subject of this entry is one T cell receptor (beta chain). Its antigen remains unknown. In the authors' workflow: Junction-only sequences without quality scores came from ImmunoSEQ, so filtering differed. Produced via immunoSEQ multiplex PCR; TCRdb's table is partial and in-frame only. V, J and clone size were drawn from that table, and D and trimming were deduced from the DNA. This repertoire shows 2 million to 2.5 million clones, around 95% found once; its top ten account for roughly 0.13%. This specimen belongs to a study of shared clonotypes between healthy human individuals. General study results and limits: Only a few donors were included, so the genetic and exposure-history diversity represented was limited. Sorted-subset sequencing was shown by rarefaction to be incomplete despite large depth. Naive subsets tended to show greater estimated richness than memory subsets.

This CDR3 is 17 amino acids long. Per germline, CDR1 SGHTS and CDR2 YDEGEE. The chain employs TRBV5-8 and TRBJ2-5, with a possible D match to TRBD1 (6 bases). The J call could be wrong; TRBJ2-7 is a better fit for the DNA end. Input material: naive CD4+ T cells sorted from blood. Stated subset: CD45RA+ positively selected. The sequence derives from a man aged 18-30 years in good health. The CDR3: CASSLFTSGTFSYEQYF. The CDR3 region has the DNA TGTGCCAGCAGCTTGTTTACATCGGGGACATTCTCCTACGAGCAGTACTTC.